This T cell receptor (beta chain) was identified during a study of post-analysis software for immune sequencing data. Study-level points and caveats: Same-batch preparations were strongly co-clustered by F measure. Elevated frequency relative to controls characterized roughly five TRBV segments in patients, TRBV5-6, TRBV5-1 and TRBV20-1 among them. Versus controls, multiple sclerosis patients showed significantly lower diversity (normalized Chao1).

This clonotype was counted only a few times. Its antigen is not identified. TCR beta libraries were prepared from cDNA with unique molecular identifiers. There were roughly 0.95 to 11 million T cells, and 510,000 or so cDNA molecules came from them. One entry per CDR3 protein, called by TCRdb with MiXCR from the PCR reads. Among about 380,000 distinct CDR3 sequences listed, approximately 33% were seen once. The CDR3 runs to 14 residues. CDR1 and CDR2 (germline): LGHDT, YNNKEL (reference sequence). Sequencing was performed on blood. The chain has TRBV3-1 and TRBJ2-5; D is unresolved. The J call may be mistaken, given a closer DNA end match to TRBJ2-7. The TCR sequence derives from a girl aged 5-17 years with multiple sclerosis. The CDR3 is CASSPGPVYDEQYF. CDR3 in DNA: TGTGCCAGCAGCCCCGGGCCCGTCTACGACGAGCAGTACTTC.